These T cell receptor beta chains were read from a single sample in a study of blood T cell repertoires in COVID-19. Sequenced by immunoSEQ multiplex PCR; TCRdb stores in-frame clones only, minus some. Among roughly 120,000 clones, approximately 82% were seen once, and the ten largest hold approximately 2.1%. The sample was peripheral blood. The receptors originated from a man aged 30-40 years with acute or convalescent COVID-19. The CDR3 runs from the conserved cysteine through the conserved F or W. A D gene is named only where the DNA matches it firmly. Clone size appears in some rows only: once, few, many, or a class for an expanded clone.

TRBD1 NA TRBJ1-2 TRBV6-5 CASSSLPGQGGYGYTF TGTGCCAGCAGTTCCCTTCCGGGACAGGGTGGCTATGGCTACACCTTC
NA NA TRBJ1-1 TRBV7-6 CASSASQGSTEAFF TGTGCCAGCAGCGCTTCACAGGGTTCCACTGAAGCTTTCTTT
TRBD2 few TRBJ2-5 TRBV4-2 CASSQDETSLRETQYF TGTGCCAGCAGCCAAGATGAGACTAGCCTTCGAGAGACCCAGTACTTC
NA NA TRBJ2-1 TRBV20-1 CSASRSGGFANEQFF TGCAGTGCTAGTAGGAGTGGCGGGTTCGCCAATGAGCAGTTCTTC
TRBD1 few TRBJ2-3 TRBV19 CASSESGTVRDTQYF TGTGCCAGTAGTGAATCCGGGACAGTCAGAGATACGCAGTATTTT
NA NA TRBJ2-7 TRBV18 CASSPGQPYEQYF TGTGCCAGCTCACCAGGGCAGCCATACGAGCAGTACTTC
TRBD2 once TRBJ2-1 TRBV12-5 CASGSPLAGPYNEQFF TGTGCTAGTGGTTCGCCTCTAGCGGGACCCTACAATGAGCAGTTCTTC
NA NA TRBJ1-5 TRBV7-9 CASNRGENQPQHF TGTGCCAGCAACCGGGGGGAAAATCAGCCCCAGCATTTT
TRBD1 NA TRBJ2-7 TRBV5-1 CASSYRDRGSEQYF TGCGCCAGCAGCTACCGGGACAGGGGTTCCGAGCAGTACTTC
NA NA TRBJ1-5 TRBV6-1 CASSEGAVGNQPQHF TGTGCCAGCAGTGAAGGGGCAGTTGGCAATCAGCCCCAGCATTTT
TRBD2 NA TRBJ2-1 TRBV9 CASSVASGAYNEQFF TGTGCCAGCAGCGTAGCTAGCGGTGCGTACAATGAGCAGTTCTTC
NA NA TRBJ1-2 TRBV10-3 CATLEGSQIGGYTF TGTGCCACCCTCGAGGGTAGCCAGATCGGTGGCTACACCTTC
TRBD1 NA TRBJ1-1 TRBV6-6 CASLQQGGNTEAFF TGTGCCAGCCTCCAACAGGGGGGGAACACTGAAGCTTTCTTT
TRBD2 NA TRBJ2-5 TRBV9 CASSVGVGRAETQYF TGTGCCAGCAGCGTAGGGGTGGGGAGGGCAGAGACCCAGTACTTC
NA NA TRBJ1-1 TRBV9 CASSVGSMNTEAFF TGTGCCAGCAGCGTAGGGAGCATGAACACTGAAGCTTTCTTT
NA NA TRBJ1-1 TRBV25-1 CASSRHQNTEAFF TGTGCCAGCAGTAGACACCAGAACACTGAAGCTTTCTTT
NA once TRBJ1-5 TRBV11-2 CASSLHGNQPQHF TGTGCCAGCAGCTTACACGGGAACCAGCCCCAGCATTTT
NA NA TRBJ1-2 TRBV6-5 CASSYLKDRPNYGYTF TGTGCCAGCAGTTACCTAAAGGACAGACCAAACTATGGCTACACCTTC
TRBD2 few TRBJ2-2 TRBV11-3 CASSLDGRARPGELFF TGTGCCAGCAGCTTGGACGGGAGGGCCCGTCCCGGGGAGCTGTTTTTT
NA NA TRBJ1-1 TRBV6-5 CASSYTTNTEAFF TGTGCCAGCAGTTACACAACGAACACTGAAGCTTTCTTT
TRBD1 NA TRBJ1-1 TRBV9 CASSSRTGRTEAFF TGTGCCAGCAGCTCCCGGACAGGGAGGACTGAAGCTTTCTTT
TRBD2 NA TRBJ2-3 TRBV5-4 CASSPGTSGGDTQYF TGTGCCAGCAGCCCCGGGACTAGCGGCGGGGATACGCAGTATTTT
TRBD1 NA TRBJ1-4 TRBV30 CAWDAGQSNEKLFF TGTGCCTGGGACGCGGGACAGTCTAATGAAAAACTGTTTTTT
TRBD1 NA TRBJ2-2 TRBV5-1 CASISGTGLTGELFF TGCGCCAGCATCTCCGGGACAGGGCTCACCGGGGAGCTGTTTTTT